The clone carrying this TCR beta chain was counted ten times or more. The ends were cut back, 0 bases at V and 9 bases at J, with 9 bases in the middle. The CDR3 totals 13 residues. Germline CDR1 reads GTSNPN; CDR2 reads SVGIG (reference sequence). This sample is drawn from a study of CD8+CD57+ T cells in acquired aplastic anemia. Study-wide background: Sorted CD4+ and CD8+ cells yielded around 3.2 ug of DNA on average. Healthy donor sequencing depth: 10 million to 10.8 million CD4+, some 12 million CD8+ reads.

It was genomic DNA that served as the template for profiling TCR beta VDJ and CDR3. One entry per CDR3 protein results from TCRdb running MiXCR on the reads. The repertoire holds 60,000 to 75,000 distinct CDR3 sequences, with less than 65% as singletons. This receptor was taken from a human donor in good health, serving as a control. The rearrangement joins TRBV30 to TRBJ1-6; D unclear. Sequencing used sorted CD4+, CD8+, or CD8+CD57+ T cells (not recorded which) from PBMCs. CDR3 in DNA: TGTGCCTGGAGTGTATCGTCTGGTTCACCCCTCCACTTT. Its translation is CAWSVSSGSPLHF.